This T cell receptor (beta chain) was retrieved from a study of PD-1 blockade in classical Hodgkin lymphoma. The study's findings and limits: There remain no defined causes for the repertoire differences, which possibly reflect disease activity or prior therapy.

By share of the sample, this clone is medium-sized. Its specificity is not known. Profiling relied on immunoSEQ multiplex PCR, and the TCRdb table lists in-frame clones only, not all of them. There are roughly 4,000 clones in the sample; about 72% occur only once, and roughly 34% lies in the top ten. As to time point: cycle 4 day 1 (C4D1), after five to seven weeks of nivolumab. Each patient's relapse followed autologous stem cell transplantation, and brentuximab vedotin exposure varied. PBMCs were thawed, and CD8+ T cells were then isolated from them by magnetic negative selection. Trimming took off 5 bases at V and 7 bases at J, with 12 bases between the two ends. Looked up from germline, CDR1 is SGHVS and CDR2 is FNYEAQ. The length of the CDR3 is 13 residues.

This clonotype originated in a human donor with classical Hodgkin lymphoma. The chain combines TRBV7-6 with TRBJ2-1, with D perhaps matching TRBD2 (5 bases). Sample: CD8+ T cells from blood, taken before the fourth cycle of nivolumab. DNA of the CDR3: TGTGCCAGCAGCCCAGGAGCGGTGAATGAGCAGTTCTTC. Amino acids: CASSPGAVNEQFF.